The clone carrying this T cell receptor beta chain was observed a few times. Antigen specificity is unknown. This entry belongs to a study of beta chain features in type 1 diabetes. Across the whole study: The samples had 107,917,701 sorted cells examined in all. Study-wide results and caveats: Researchers caution that PCR might favor shorter templates, equally among patients and controls. Compared with healthy donors, patients appeared to share more similar naive, central memory and regulatory TCRB repertoires.

The CDR3 has 16 amino acids. V was pared by 4 bases and J by 5 bases, with 22 bases between. Germline-derived CDR1 and CDR2 are SGHRS and YFSETQ. The entirety of the isolated RNA underwent reverse transcription, so expressed TCRB transcripts were sequenced. Assay used: immunoSEQ multiplex PCR; TCRdb lists only in-frame clones, some missing. The repertoire includes about 230,000 clones, 9.6% of them detected once, and 0.03% to 0.035% sits in the top ten. One heparinised draw of blood, averaging about 116 mL, came from each donor. Sequencing was performed on naive CD4+ T cells from blood. This sequence originates from a woman in her late teens or twenties in good health. This chain uses TRBV5-1 with TRBJ2-7, with D maybe TRBD1 (6 bases). CDR3 protein: CASSPDGQLPFNEQYF. The DNA for the CDR3 is TGCGCCAGCAGCCCAGATGGACAGCTCCCCTTCAACGAGCAGTACTTC.